The sequence of this TCR beta chain was determined in a study of CD8 T cells in Susac syndrome. Overall study: When blood was drawn, the patients with Susac syndrome were therapy-naive, on corticosteroids, or on intravenous immunoglobulin alone.

Random hexamers were used to reverse transcribe an amount of roughly 0.45 to 1 ug RNA. The TCR beta CDR3 was amplified by immunoSEQ multiplex PCR across 54 Vbeta, 13 Jbeta. TCRdb reprocessed the immunoSEQ multiplex PCR reads via MiXCR and lists one record per CDR3 protein. This table holds a few hundred thousand distinct CDR3 sequences, about 94% found once. Peripheral blood CD8+ and CD4+ T cells were profiled by TCR beta sequencing. Negative isolation was used for CD8+ and CD4+ T cells, and FACS enrichment was applied to TEMRA cells. The TCR was taken from a human donor with Susac syndrome. Input material: CD4+ T cells from PBMCs.

The CDR3 DNA reads as TGTGCCAGCAGCTTAGATCTGGACAGCTCCTACAATGAGCAGTTCTTC. It encodes CASSLDLDSSYNEQFF. This chain connects TRBV11-2 to TRBJ2-1; D may be TRBD1 (6 bases). This CDR3 is 16 amino acids long. V lost 0 bases, J lost 0 bases, and 9 bases lay in between. CDR1 SGHAT and CDR2 FQNNGV come from the germline V gene.